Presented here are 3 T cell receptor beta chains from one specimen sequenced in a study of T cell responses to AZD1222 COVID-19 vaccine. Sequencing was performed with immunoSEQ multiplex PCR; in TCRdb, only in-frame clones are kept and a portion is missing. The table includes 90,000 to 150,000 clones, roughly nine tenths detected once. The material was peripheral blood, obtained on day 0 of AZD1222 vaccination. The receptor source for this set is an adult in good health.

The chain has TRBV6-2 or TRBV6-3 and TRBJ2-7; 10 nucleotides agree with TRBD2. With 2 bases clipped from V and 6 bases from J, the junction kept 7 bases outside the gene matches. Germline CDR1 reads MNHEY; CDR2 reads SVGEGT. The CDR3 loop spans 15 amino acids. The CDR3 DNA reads TGTGCCAGCAGTTACCCCGGGACTAGCGTCGGCGAGCAGTACTTC. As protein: CASSYPGTSVGEQYF.

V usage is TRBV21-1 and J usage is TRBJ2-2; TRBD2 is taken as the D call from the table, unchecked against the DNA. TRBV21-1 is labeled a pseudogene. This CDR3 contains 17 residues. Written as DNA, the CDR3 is TGTGCCAGCAGCGGCGCCTTCGATGACTTGAACACCGGGGAGCTGTTTTTT. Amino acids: CASSGAFDDLNTGELFF.

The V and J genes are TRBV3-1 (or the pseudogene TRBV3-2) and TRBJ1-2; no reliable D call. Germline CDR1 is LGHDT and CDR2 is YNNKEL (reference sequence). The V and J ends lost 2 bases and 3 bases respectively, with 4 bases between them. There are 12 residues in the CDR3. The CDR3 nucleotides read TGTGCCAGCAGCCAATCAGACTATGGCTACACCTTC. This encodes CASSQSDYGYTF.